This TCR beta chain was identified in a study of T cells expressing NK-cell markers. Study-level background: From sorted CD3+CD56+NKG2C+, CD3+CD56+NKG2C- and CD3+CD56-NKG2C+ T cells came the TCR beta repertoires.

Study-wide findings and caveats: Dominant NKG2C+ clonotypes in five to seven donors made up roughly 1.0-7.0% of CD8+ T cells. The CD3+CD56-NKG2C+ fraction of a handful of donors was likewise dominated by these clonotypes.

Libraries used 5'RACE template switching adding universal primer site and UMIs. Each CDR3 protein gets one entry in TCRdb, which reprocessed the 5' RACE reads and gives no DNA. This sample carries over 150,000 distinct CDR3 sequences, with 20% to 25% going to the ten biggest clones. This CDR3 has 17 amino acids. CDR1 and CDR2 (germline): LGHNT, FRNRAP. Comments on this clonotype: Its target is not known.

This receptor was taken from a man aged 18-70 years in good health. The sequencing input was blood T cells: a sorted CD56 or NKG2C T cell subset, CD4+ or CD8+ T cells, or bulk PBMC T cells (not recorded which). The V call is TRBV12-5, the J call TRBJ2-5; TCRdb names TRBD2, which stays unverified in the absence of DNA. The CDR3 region is CASGLVRLAGGEETQYF.